The rows below give T cell receptor beta chains drawn from one sample of a study of monozygotic twins with inflammatory bowel disease. TCRdb re-called the 5' RACE reads, yielding one record per CDR3 amino acid sequence without DNA. Found here are 300,000 to 450,000 distinct CDR3 sequences; the top ten clones hold around 2.6%. The sequenced sample consisted of blood. Every receptor here comes from a human donor with ulcerative colitis or Crohn's disease, or a healthy co-twin of an affected twin (not recorded which). The CDR3 runs from the conserved cysteine through the conserved F or W. Each record gives: J gene, V gene, CDR3 protein.

TRBJ2-1,TRBV5-6,CASSLGSRVEQFF
TRBJ2-3,TRBV29-1,CSARAAHQGDTQYF
TRBJ2-1,TRBV6-2/TRBV6-3,CASTSPGPSSYNEQFF
TRBJ2-5,TRBV28,CASSVSGTGQETQYF
TRBJ2-3,TRBV7-3,CASSTHRGGDTQYF
TRBJ2-7,TRBV5-1,CASSGQGNAYEQYF
TRBJ1-5,TRBV12-3/TRBV12-4,CASRARDRGLSQPQHF
TRBJ2-1,TRBV18,CASSPRQGQGGNEQFF
TRBJ2-2,TRBV4-2,CASSQDSSELNTGELFF
TRBJ1-2,TRBV5-1,CASSLHREGGYTF
TRBJ1-6,TRBV5-1,CASSLYHSNSPLHF
TRBJ1-1,TRBV18,CASSPQAPTTVNTEAFF
TRBJ2-3,TRBV3-1,CASSQDYRTGTSGDTDTQYF
TRBJ2-7,TRBV12-3/TRBV12-4,CASRSMGSSYEQYF